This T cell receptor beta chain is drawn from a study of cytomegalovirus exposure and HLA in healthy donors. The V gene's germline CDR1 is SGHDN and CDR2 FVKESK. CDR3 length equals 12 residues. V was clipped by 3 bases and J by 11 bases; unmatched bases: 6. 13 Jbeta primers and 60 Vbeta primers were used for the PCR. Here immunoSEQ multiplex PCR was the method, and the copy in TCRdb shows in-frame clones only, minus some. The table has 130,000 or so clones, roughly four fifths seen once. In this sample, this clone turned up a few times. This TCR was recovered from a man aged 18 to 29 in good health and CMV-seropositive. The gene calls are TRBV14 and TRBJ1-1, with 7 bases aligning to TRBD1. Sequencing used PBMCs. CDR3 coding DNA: TGTGCCAGCAGCCACGGGACAGTGCAGGCTTTCTTT. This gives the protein CASSHGTVQAFF. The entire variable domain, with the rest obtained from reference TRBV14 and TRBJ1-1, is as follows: EAGVTQFPSHSVIEKGQTVTLRCDPISGHDNLYWYRRVMGKEIKFLLHFVKESKQDESGMPNNRFLAERTGGTYSTLKVQPAELEDSGVYFCASSHGTVQAFFGQGTRLTVV.